These 29 T cell receptor beta chains share one sample of origin, sequenced in a study of shared clonotypes between healthy human individuals. Naive CD8 cells comprised CD45RO-negative, CCR7-positively selected cells, excluding terminally differentiated effector memory CD45RA+ cells. Repertoires were generated with immunoSEQ multiplex PCR, while TCRdb's copy carries only in-frame clones and drops some. Found here are millions of clones, 85% to 95% of them singletons; the top ten hold 1.7%. The sample consisted of naive CD8+ T cells from PBMCs. These receptor sequences come from a man younger than 35 in good health. Some clones in this sample may be carry-over from other donors' samples.

The chain has TRBV7-6 and TRBJ2-7, with 8 bases that match TRBD2. Trimming at V came to 5 bases and at J to 0 bases, leaving 15 bases not matched to a gene. Per the germline V gene, CDR1 is SGHVS and CDR2 is FNYEAQ. The CDR3 length is 18 residues. The CDR3 spells CASSPRLAILQISYEQYF. CDR3 in DNA: TGTGCCAGCAGCCCAAGACTAGCGATCCTACAAATCTCCTACGAGCAGTACTTC.

As DNA, the CDR3 is TGTGCCAGCAGCTTCATGAACACTGAAGCTTTCTTT. It translates to CASSFMNTEAFF. This chain joins TRBV19 and TRBJ1-1, with unresolved D. This CDR3 region has 12 residues. Germline V gives CDR1 LNHDA, CDR2 SQIVND (reference sequence). Trimming took 9 bases from V and 0 from J, leaving 8 bases between them.

The chain links TRBV5-4 to TRBJ2-2; 9 bases map to TRBD1. The CDR3 consists of 18 residues. V gave up 2 bases and J gave up 5 bases; unmatched junction bases: 13. Germline CDR1 is SGHNT and CDR2 is YYREEE (reference sequence). CDR3 in DNA: TGTGCCAGCAGCTTTCCCCACTGGACAGGGGAACCGACCGGGGAGCTGTTTTTT. Translated: CASSFPHWTGEPTGELFF.

The V and J genes are TRBV5-6 and TRBJ2-1; TRBD1 might be the D (7 bases). Germline V gives CDR1 SGHDT, CDR2 YYEEEE. The germline V and J ends were trimmed by 3 bases and 7 bases, with 23 bases remaining between them. This CDR3 comprises 17 residues. The CDR3 DNA sequence: TGTGCCAGCAGCTCATCCCGCAGGGGGGCGTCCGCTAATGAGCAGTTCTTC. It translates to CASSSSRRGASANEQFF.

The chain carries TRBV10-3 and TRBJ1-1; the D is unclear. V lost 3 bases to trimming and J lost 0 bases, with 8 bases between them. Germline CDR1 is ENHRY and CDR2 is SYGVKD. The CDR3 runs to 14 residues. In DNA form, the CDR3 reads TGTGCCATCAGTGATTACCTCATGAACACTGAAGCTTTCTTT. Its translation: CAISDYLMNTEAFF.

This clone was observed once. The chain combines TRBV7-6 with TRBJ2-5; possibly TRBD2 for D (6 bases). The length of the CDR3 is 13 residues. With 4 bases removed from V and 9 bases from J, the gap between germline ends came to 15 bases. The V gene's germline CDR1 is SGHVS and CDR2 FNYEAQ. This CDR3 reads CASSYLGTFAQYF. CDR3 coding DNA: TGTGCCAGCAGCTACCTGGGGACTTTCGCCCAGTACTTC.

This chain uses TRBV7-9 with TRBJ1-4; possible D gene TRBD1, 5 bases. V gave up 5 bases and J gave up 4 bases, with 8 bases separating them. Per the germline V gene, CDR1 is SEHNR and CDR2 is FQNEAQ (reference sequence). The CDR3 has 13 residues. The DNA of the CDR3 is TGTGCCAGCAGCCGGGACGGTAATGAAAAACTGTTTTTT. Its translation is CASSRDGNEKLFF.

The J gene is TRBJ2-5, the V gene TRBV29-1, with 8 bases that match TRBD2. J was trimmed by 5 bases and V by 4 bases; bases with no gene match: 3. Germline lookup yields CDR1 SQVTM and CDR2 ANQGSEA. This CDR3 is 12 amino acids long. The CDR3 DNA reads as TGCAGCGTTGTTGGACTAGCTGAGACCCAGTACTTC. Amino acid sequence: CSVVGLAETQYF.

J is TRBJ2-7 and V is TRBV28, with 9 bases lining up with TRBD1. The CDR3 is made up of 16 amino acids. The germline V gene has CDR1 MDHEN and CDR2 SYDVKM. After removal of 5 bases from V and 7 bases from J, the junction contained 15 bases not matched to a gene. The CDR3 DNA sequence: TGTGCCAGCAGTAGCTACGTGGGACAGGGCCCCCAGGAGCAGTACTTC. Protein sequence: CASSSYVGQGPQEQYF. The variable domain in full, completed from reference TRBV28 and TRBJ2-7, reads DVKVTQSSRYLVKRTGEKVFLECVQDMDHENMFWYRQDPGLGLRLIYFSYDVKMKEKGDIPEGYSVSREKKERFSLILESASTNQTSMYLCASSSYVGQGPQEQYFGPGTRLTVT.

A note on this clone: This same CDR3 is encoded by further DNA sequences in the sample. This chain uses TRBV7-8 with TRBJ2-7; 11 bases are a match to TRBD2. V lost 5 bases and J lost 3; bases outside the gene matches: 6. Germline-derived CDR1 and CDR2 are SGHVS and FQNEAQ. The CDR3 spans 15 residues. CDR3 loop: CASSPYTSGSYEQYF. CDR3 nucleotide sequence: TGTGCCAGCAGCCCCTATACTAGCGGGAGCTACGAGCAGTACTTC.

The V gene is TRBV27, the J gene TRBJ2-2, with TRBD1 identical over 10 bases. The CDR3 consists of 17 residues. V gave up 3 bases and J gave up 6 bases; unmatched junction bases: 10. Germline CDR1 MNHEY, CDR2 SMNVEV (reference sequence). The CDR3 loop is CASSLPTTGGTPGELFF. The CDR3 coding sequence is TGTGCCAGCAGTTTGCCTACGACAGGGGGCACGCCCGGGGAGCTGTTTTTT.

The genes are TRBV28 and TRBJ2-7; no clear D. V lost 7 bases and J lost 4, with 17 bases in between. Germline V gene sequence: CDR1 MDHEN, CDR2 SYDVKM. The CDR3 is made up of 14 amino acids. As DNA, the CDR3 is TGTGCCAGCACCCGCTCCAGACCTGGGTACGAGCAGTACTTC. It encodes CASTRSRPGYEQYF.

The V call is TRBV2, the J call TRBJ2-5; D perhaps matches TRBD1 (6 bases). Between the trimmed V and J ends, which lost 6 bases and 6 bases, there was a span of 20 bases. The CDR3 runs to 15 residues. Germline CDR1 and CDR2: SNHLY and FYNNEI. CDR3 nucleotides: TGTGCCAGCAGCGAACCCAACAGGGTTGGGCAGACCCAGTACTTC. Its protein product is CASSEPNRVGQTQYF.

The rearrangement links TRBV7-2 to TRBJ2-7; no firm D call. Between the trimmed V and J ends, which lost 0 bases and 0 bases, there was a span of 9 bases. The CDR3 sequence is 15 residues long. Germline CDR1 and CDR2: SGHTA and FQGNSA. The CDR3 region has the DNA TGTGCCAGCAGCTTAGCCAAGGGAATCTCCTACGAGCAGTACTTC. This encodes CASSLAKGISYEQYF.

Remarks on this clone: Other DNA sequences in the sample encode the same CDR3. This rearrangement joins TRBV9 to TRBJ1-1, with D unclear. CDR3 length equals 12 residues. Germline assignment: CDR1 SGDLS and CDR2 YYNGEE. V gave up 0 bases and J gave up 5 bases, with 5 bases separating them. CDR3 in amino acids: CASSVGVTEAFF. The CDR3 DNA follows: TGTGCCAGCAGCGTAGGGGTAACTGAAGCTTTCTTT.

The sample holds one count of this clone. The CDR3 spells CASSSGTGRETQYF. Written as DNA, the CDR3 is TGTGCCAGCAGTTCCGGGACAGGGCGGGAGACCCAGTACTTC. The chain employs TRBV27 and TRBJ2-5; 9 nucleotides line up with TRBD1. The CDR3 runs to 14 residues. Germline V gives CDR1 MNHEY, CDR2 SMNVEV (reference sequence). V lost 4 bases, J lost 5 bases, and 5 bases stayed unmatched.

As regards this clone: This CDR3 is also generated by other DNA sequences in the sample. The rearrangement uses TRBV9 and TRBJ1-2, with a weak D call TRBD1 (5 bases). The CDR3 runs 14 residues. Germline assignment: CDR1 SGDLS and CDR2 YYNGEE. Trimming pared 0 bases from V and 5 bases from J, leaving 11 bases between. The CDR3 bases are TGTGCCAGCAGCGTAGGCTGGGGGGGGTATGGCTACACCTTC. Its protein product is CASSVGWGGYGYTF.

The chain employs TRBV15 and TRBJ2-7; 11 nucleotides match TRBD2. In germline, CDR1 is LNHNV, CDR2 YYDKDF (reference sequence). CDR3 size: 15 residues. After removal of 6 bases from V and 2 bases from J, the junction contained 6 bases not matched to a gene. In DNA form, the CDR3 reads TGTGCCACCAGTAAACTAGCGGGAGCAACCTACGAGCAGTACTTC. Its protein product is CATSKLAGATYEQYF.

The gene calls are TRBV7-9 and TRBJ2-2; a weak D match, TRBD1 (5 bases). The CDR3 covers 15 residues. Trimming shortened V by 5 bases and J by 0 bases, and 10 bases separated the two germline ends. CDR1 is SEHNR and CDR2 is FQNEAQ in the germline V gene (reference sequence). The CDR3 nucleotides are TGTGCCAGCAGCCCCGACAGATCGAACACCGGGGAGCTGTTTTTT. This translates into CASSPDRSNTGELFF.

The chain uses TRBV2 and TRBJ2-1; D unclear. The germline CDR1 and CDR2 sequences are SNHLY and FYNNEI. CDR3 size: 15 residues. V dropped 0 bases and J dropped 2 bases, with 8 bases sitting between them. The CDR3 region is CASSEAGWPYNEQFF. The CDR3 region has the DNA TGTGCCAGCAGTGAAGCGGGGTGGCCCTACAATGAGCAGTTCTTC.

V and J are TRBV10-2 and TRBJ2-7; D is perhaps TRBD2 (6 bases). This CDR3 has 15 residues. V was trimmed by 0 bases and J by 4 bases, leaving 13 bases between them. CDR1 WSHSY and CDR2 SAAADI come from the germline V gene. The CDR3 region is CASSESWRAAYEQYF. DNA of the CDR3: TGCGCCAGCAGTGAGTCATGGAGGGCTGCGTACGAGCAGTACTTC.

The CDR3 loop is CASSQGHTGLHNEQYF. DNA of the CDR3: TGCGCCAGCAGCCAAGGGCACACAGGGTTGCACAACGAGCAGTACTTC. The chain carries TRBV10-2 and TRBJ2-7; a weak D match, TRBD1 (6 bases). The CDR3 is 16 residues long. The V gene's germline CDR1 is WSHSY and CDR2 SAAADI. Trimming removed 6 bases from V and 5 bases from J, with 23 bases in between.

CDR3 bases: TGTGCCAGTAGTATAGCCACTAGCGGATGGTACAATGAGCAGTTCTTC. This translates into CASSIATSGWYNEQFF. V usage is TRBV19 and J usage is TRBJ2-1; 8 bases align to TRBD2. This CDR3 comprises 16 residues. With V trimmed by 1 base and J by 4 bases, 6 bases remained unmatched. CDR1 LNHDA and CDR2 SQIVND come from the germline V gene (reference sequence).

This chain joins TRBV28 and TRBJ2-7; 8 bases map to TRBD1. V dropped 8 bases and J dropped 5; count of bases not matched to a gene: 8. CDR3 size: 13 residues. Per germline, CDR1 MDHEN and CDR2 SYDVKM. DNA of the CDR3: TGTGCCAGCGGATACAGGGGGTTACACGAGCAGTACTTC. This gives the protein CASGYRGLHEQYF.

The chain is built from TRBV11-2 and TRBJ2-4; 9 bases fit TRBD2. The ends lost 5 bases at V and 4 bases at J; junction bases unmatched: 6. The CDR3 spans 15 residues. Germline V gives CDR1 SGHAT, CDR2 FQNNGV. The DNA for the CDR3 is TGTGCCAGCAGCCTGGCGGCGGGAGGGAAAAACATTCAGTACTTC. Translated, it gives CASSLAAGGKNIQYF.

This chain uses TRBV28 with TRBJ1-1; 9 positions match TRBD1. CDR3 length: 14 amino acids. From germline, CDR1 is MDHEN and CDR2 SYDVKM. V gave up 5 bases and J gave up 5 bases; unmatched junction bases: 6. The CDR3 sequence is CASSHRQGGTEAFF. CDR3 bases: TGTGCCAGCAGTCACCGACAGGGGGGGACTGAAGCTTTCTTT.

The count of this clone is one. The chain joins TRBV28 to TRBJ1-4; D is unclear. The ends were cut back, 7 bases at V and 8 bases at J, with 8 bases in the middle. Germline V gene lookup returns CDR1 MDHEN and CDR2 SYDVKM. The CDR3 extends over 11 amino acids. For the CDR3, the DNA is TGTGCCAGCACCTTTGCAGAAAAACTGTTTTTT. Translating it yields CASTFAEKLFF.

The chain links TRBV2 to TRBJ1-2, with D perhaps TRBD1 (5 bases). The ends were cut back, 10 bases at V and 4 bases at J, with 13 bases in the middle. Germline V gives CDR1 SNHLY, CDR2 FYNNEI. The CDR3 is made up of 12 amino acids. CDR3 in amino acids: CATIGGFYGYTF. CDR3 DNA sequence: TGTGCCACCATCGGGGGGTTCTATGGCTACACCTTC.

J is TRBJ1-1 and V is TRBV19, with D unclear. Germline loops: CDR1 LNHDA, CDR2 SQIVND (reference sequence). V dropped 5 bases and J dropped 1 base, with 11 bases sitting between them. The length of the CDR3 is 14 residues. The CDR3 here is CASSWRQTNTEAFF. The CDR3 coding sequence is TGTGCCAGTAGTTGGCGTCAGACGAACACTGAAGCTTTCTTT.